This T cell receptor beta chain was captured by sequencing in a study of graft-versus-host responses after intestinal transplantation. Whole-study context: Recipients underwent multivisceral, liver-intestinal, or isolated intestinal transplants.

Only in-frame clones appear in the TCRdb table, and some are missing; sequencing was by immunoSEQ multiplex PCR. Found here are 62,000 or so clones, over 85% of them singletons; the top ten hold approximately 1.5%. Germline CDR1 SGHNT, CDR2 YYREEE (reference sequence). The V end was cut by 0 bases, the J end by 0 bases, with 12 bases between. The CDR3 loop spans 17 amino acids. The sequence was collected from a human patient who received an intestinal transplant, so some T cells may come from the graft donor. This chain connects TRBV5-4 to TRBJ2-2; tentative D call: TRBD1 (5 bases). The starting material was PBMCs, obtained 26 days after transplant. The CDR3 here is CASSLDLTGANTGELFF. CDR3 nucleotides: TGTGCCAGCAGCTTGGACCTTACAGGAGCGAACACCGGGGAGCTGTTTTTT.